This entry describes one T cell receptor beta chain. Its specificity is not known. Libraries were prepared by immunoSEQ multiplex PCR; TCRdb keeps only in-frame clonotypes and omits some of them. The sample includes 20,000 to 30,000 clones, 88% seen only once; the top ten take 9.6%. These data are taken from a study of OX40 agonist ivuxolimab in advanced cancers. Study observations and caveats: There were, on average, more expanded clones in CD8+ T cells than in CD4+. Near-lowest levels of clonal expansion characterized partial responders at 0.1-3.0 mg/kg.

The germline gives CDR1 SGHVS, CDR2 FNYEAQ. This CDR3 has 16 amino acids. J gave up 10 bases and V 3 bases, and 13 bases lay outside the gene matches. The genes are TRBV7-6 and TRBJ2-1, with 9 positions matching TRBD2. Here the sequenced sample was CD4+ or CD8+ T cells sorted from blood, taken in a trial of the OX40 agonist ivuxolimab. The receptor was derived from an adult with an advanced solid tumor such as melanoma, head and neck, liver or kidney cancer. CDR3 residues: CASSLGGGRALEEQFF. Here the CDR3 DNA reads TGTGCCAGCAGCTTGGGTGGCGGGAGGGCCTTAGAGGAGCAGTTCTTC.